The following is a T cell receptor (beta chain) sequence with its context. Its antigen target is currently unknown. No per-base quality is available; no much larger clone lies one base away. Trimming takes 4 bases from V and 0 bases from J, and the germline ends sit 13 bases apart. As encoded in the germline V gene, CDR1 is MGHRA while CDR2 is YSYEKL. The CDR3 sequence holds 16 residues, the cysteine and phenylalanine included. Only the CDR3 part of the read is kept: 48 bases, read in frame from the first base. This entry belongs to a study of cytomegalovirus exposure and HLA in healthy donors (dated by TCRdb to about 2017). Describing the broader study: According to an earlier analysis of a few hundred of the donors, about 180 million T cells yielded roughly 100 million unique TCR beta sequences and about 300 Gb of sequence data. Roughly 300 gigabases of sequencing data and 70 million to 100 million unique TCR sequences made up an early release that covered under 750 HLA-typed donors. The genetic ancestry cluster associated with self-reported Caucasian donors included 65% to 90% of the approximately 400 genotyped donors. The study aimed to test whether cataloging public T cell receptors could reveal signatures of past pathogen exposure. The T cell repertoires of several hundred subjects were profiled by immunosequencing and related to cytomegalovirus serostatus. In addition to the first cohort of about 650 subjects, a separate validation cohort of approximately 120 different subjects was used. To predict cytomegalovirus infection status, the study brought together high-throughput TCR immunosequencing, statistical association of individual TCRs with disease status, and machine learning. A later analysis re-examined previously published TCR beta repertoires from just over 650 donors and added high-resolution HLA genotyping to investigate patterns of TCR occurrence. Rather than drawing on any new phenotypic data, the later analysis identified candidate immune exposures from TCR beta sequences and the way those sequences occurred across donors. To decide whether each TCR beta V gene segment behaved as functional or pseudogenic, an earlier analysis of some 600 of the donors relied on high-throughput TCR beta sequencing. Alongside the repertoire data, information on donor age, sex, ethnicity and CMV serostatus was compiled. In a later genetic analysis, genome-wide SNP genotypes for about 55% of the roughly 700 donors were used, and that subset was treated as a discovery cohort. Every repertoire in the discovery cohort had been generated on one and the same sequencing platform. Both class I and class II loci were covered by HLA typing, at four-digit resolution. Typing coverage varied by locus: roughly 629-640 donors for A, B, C, DRB1 and DQB1; roughly 500 for DQA1; over 600 for DPA1; approximately 490 for DPB1. Four or five DR-DQ haplotypes were handled as single units for association and clustering because linkage in the cohort was strong. Among almost 400 genotyped donors of the cohort, an average of about 240,000 unique TCR beta nucleotide sequences were sequenced per donor, approximately 20% of them non-productive. Study-wide findings and limitations: Linkage disequilibrium might explain the correlated functional status among segregating V segments, but an unknown experimental factor could not be excluded. The study listed approximately 150 TCR beta chains as associated with cytomegalovirus. Because some donors lacked HLA typing at each locus, the association tests relied only on the typed subset. A later analysis found that TCR association rates varied across HLA loci, with DRB1 alleles showing the most associated TCRs and HLA-C alleles the fewest. Because counts were too low, roughly 18 rarely observed V segments, including chromosome 9 orphons, were left out of the earlier analysis of some 640 of the donors. The presence/absence analyses assumed that sequencing depth was roughly uniform across donors, and that assumption may not be true. According to the authors, the approach could potentially be generalized to other disease states and immunological phenotypes. A group of highly shared sequence variants was considered likely to be a technical artifact of the sequencing pipeline. The classifier was reported to diagnose cytomegalovirus status with high specificity and sensitivity in both the original cohort and the validation cohort. According to a later analysis, parvovirus B19, influenza, CMV and Epstein-Barr virus appeared linked to several top co-occurrence clusters. In a later genetic analysis, a missense DCLRE1C variant was associated with V-gene and J-gene trimming of TCR beta chains, and the association was replicated in an independent cohort. Most TCR sequences were observed very rarely across donors, whereas some public TCRs were present in many individuals. Most CMV-associated TCR beta chains appeared to be HLA-restricted in a later analysis, and the HLA associations seemed to be driven largely by CMV exposure. In a later analysis, some 18,000 TCR beta sequences were associated with specific HLA alleles at a false discovery rate of 0.05. Immune exposure information for the cohort was limited to CMV serostatus. A later analysis found that HLA-associated TCR beta chains were more clonally expanded and had lower generation probabilities than equally common non-associated chains. A further reported finding was that TCR beta sequences accurately predicted the HLA-A and HLA-B alleles for most subjects in the first cohort. Because the 87-base-pair reads could not distinguish some IMGT-functional V segments, including TRBV6-2 and TRBV6-3, those segments were excluded. In vitro tests confirmed that three of the cytomegalovirus-associated TCR beta chains recognize cytomegalovirus antigens. Compared with the roughly 720-donor mean, donors in an Asian-associated ancestry cluster had fewer N-insertions in productive TCRs, according to a later genetic analysis. Broadly in line with IMGT annotations, most TCR beta V segments showed up in productive rearrangements about 90% or about 30% of the time in an earlier analysis of several hundred of the donors. When HLA alleles, especially DR and DQ, strongly co-occurred, TCR associations were difficult to assign to individual alleles. The cohort was sequenced for TCR beta chains only, and without alpha or paired-chain data the features that could be detected were limited.

In total, about 650 healthy bone marrow donors made up the cohort. At the time of sampling, all cohort members were nominally healthy, though unrecorded immune exposures were likely present. The donor was CMV seropositive and belonged to the group of over 250 seropositive cohort members. A peripheral blood sample was collected from each donor, and TCR beta sequencing was performed on peripheral blood mononuclear cells. Genomic DNA was extracted from the blood cell samples with the Qiagen DNeasy Blood Extraction Kit. The library was produced with the immunoSEQ multiplex PCR assay. For the multiplex PCR, a mixture combining 60 forward primers for TCR Vbeta segments and 13 reverse primers for TCR Jbeta segments was used. The CDR3 region of rearranged TCR beta genes was amplified from genomic DNA by a multiplex PCR assay. On the Illumina HiSeq System, the amplified TCR beta libraries were sequenced as 87-base-pair reads. As for the original processing: A later analysis counted tens of millions of unique TCR beta chains across the 650 to 700 repertoires, and 10 million to 12 million of these chains were shared by at least two donors. Raw reads were error-corrected and collapsed into unique sequences by a nearest-neighbor algorithm in which closely related sequences were merged to remove PCR and sequencing errors. To assign V, D and J gene segments, CDR3 sequences were aligned to IMGT reference sequences. For a sequence to be retained, a match of at least six nucleotides to both a V gene segment and a J gene segment was required. A rearrangement was called productive if the CDR3 had no stop codons and remained in frame with V and J, and every other rearrangement was called non-productive. Following IMGT convention, CDR3 was defined as the stretch from the second conserved V-encoded cysteine to the conserved J-encoded phenylalanine. The earlier analysis of roughly 590 of the donors excluded sequences that lacked an unambiguous match to a single V gene segment. An earlier analysis of fewer than 750 of the donors classified V segments as functional when productive rearrangements were above 56.7% and as segregating when the standard deviation between donors was above 5%. A statistical classification framework was developed to diagnose cytomegalovirus status using the catalog of TCR beta chain sequences. A later analysis assigned V and J genes by comparing TCR nucleotide sequences with IMGT/GENE-DB human TR gene sequences. Using the TCRdist pipeline, a later analysis assigned CDR3 sequences along with most-parsimonious VDJ recombination scenarios. In a later analysis, each TCR beta chain was defined by its CDR3 amino acid sequence together with its V-gene family, and reads lacking a unique V-gene family were excluded. In a later analysis, several hundred highly shared, low-generation-probability nucleotide sequences were removed to address suspected cross-contamination and a sequencing artifact. In a later analysis, a clonal expansion index was calculated for each public chain from normalized within-repertoire ranks of inferred template counts. In a later analysis, generation probabilities were computed using a VDJ recombination model fitted to out-of-frame rearrangements, and the results were checked against IGoR. In a later analysis, TCR-TCR, TCR-HLA and TCR-CMV co-occurrence was scored with hypergeometric tests, and a repertoire-size bias correction was applied to TCR pairs. In a later analysis, false discovery rates were estimated by permuting HLA or CMV assignments 20 times. In a later analysis, co-occurring TCRs were grouped using DBSCAN, and TCRdist sequence similarity was added for clustering within HLA-allele-positive subsets. For co-occurrence clustering, repertoires with fewer than 30,000 or more than 120,000 public chains were excluded, along with about five repertoires with anomalous nucleotide sharing. TCRdb provides this immuneACCESS table in a form limited to in-frame rearrangements. Some clones are lacking; in checked studies, under half of them reflect an unresolved V gene, and why the rest are absent is not known. Clonal size and the V and J genes are those of that table, whereas D and trimming came from the DNA. The sample includes 170,000 or so clones, with just under 85% observed a single time. The top ten hold 4% to 6% of the sample.

The material sequenced was PBMCs. The TCR sequence derives from a girl aged 10 to 17 in good health and CMV-seropositive. The V and J segments used are TRBV4-1 and TRBJ1-3; no confident D gene assignment can be made. The CDR3 is CASSLTSSGSGNTIYF. Read as DNA, the sequence is TGCGCCAGCAGCCTTACGTCCTCCGGCTCTGGAAACACCATATATTTT.